The text below deals with one T cell receptor (beta chain). Multiplex touch-down PCR amplified TRB using TRB-A and TRB-B pools in one tube. TCRdb processed the multiplex PCR reads again and assigns one entry to each CDR3 protein, with no DNA. The sample data list more than 9,000 distinct CDR3 sequences. Germline V gives CDR1 SGHDT, CDR2 YYEEEE. The CDR3 is 11 amino acids. The sample belongs to a study of T cell clusters in autoimmune cytopenias. TRB was amplified from 250 ng of peripheral blood genomic DNA per sample. Separately, the same data were catalogued under a study of T cell repertoires in aging, cancer and after chemotherapy.

This TCR was recovered from a human donor in good health. Sequenced input: peripheral blood. The genes are TRBV5-6 and TRBJ2-3. CDR3 protein: CASSYTDTQYF. Filled out from reference TRBV5-6 and TRBJ2-3, the complete variable domain reads DAGVTQSPTHLIKTRGQQVTLRCSPKSGHDTVSWYQQALGQGPQFIFQYYEEEERQRGNFPDRFSGHQFPNYSSELNVNALLLGDSALYLCASSYTDTQYFGPGTRLTVL.